The 9 T cell receptor beta chains given below trace back to one sample, sequenced in a study of T cell responses to AZD1222 COVID-19 vaccine. Assay: immunoSEQ multiplex PCR; the TCRdb copy retains only in-frame clones and omits some. The table shows around 78,000 clones, with just over 90% occurring only once. Sequenced here: peripheral blood, sampled on day 0 of MenACWY control vaccination. The receptors were sampled from an adult in good health.

This chain links TRBV2 with TRBJ1-5, with D uncertain. Germline V gene data show CDR1 as SNHLY and CDR2 as FYNNEI. CDR3 length equals 13 residues. With 6 bases removed from V and 2 bases from J, the gap between germline ends came to 8 bases. In DNA form, the CDR3 reads TGTGCCAGCAGGCAGCGGGGCAATCAGCCCCAGCATTTT. Its protein product is CASRQRGNQPQHF.

The chain recombines TRBV19 with TRBJ1-1; the D gene is possibly TRBD1 (6 bases). Germline-derived CDR1 and CDR2 are LNHDA and SQIVND (reference sequence). V lost 4 bases, J lost 3 bases, and 15 bases lay in between. CDR3 length equals 15 residues. For the CDR3, the DNA is TGTGCCAGTAGTAACAGGGCAGGGGCGGACACTGAAGCTTTCTTT. Its translation is CASSNRAGADTEAFF.

This chain uses TRBV18 with TRBJ1-1, with a tentative D call TRBD1 (5 bases). V was cut by 3 bases and J by 2 bases, with 22 bases left in between. This CDR3 region has 18 residues. In germline, CDR1 is KGHSH, CDR2 LQKENI. For the CDR3, the DNA is TGTGCCAGCTCACCGTTGGGAGGGACCATCGGACTAAACACTGAAGCTTTCTTT. This codes for CASSPLGGTIGLNTEAFF.

The DNA of the CDR3 is TGTGCCACCAGTGATTTAGGCAGGGCTGGGGGAAACACCATATATTTT. Protein sequence: CATSDLGRAGGNTIYF. This rearrangement joins TRBV24-1 to TRBJ1-3, with D possibly matching TRBD1 (5 bases). Germline V gene data show CDR1 as KGHDR and CDR2 as SFDVKD. V lost 1 base, J lost 4 bases, and 13 bases lay in between. The CDR3 is made up of 16 amino acids.

The chain uses TRBV27 and TRBJ1-2, with D unclear. With 2 bases removed from V and 4 bases from J, the gap between germline ends came to 17 bases. Germline CDR1 MNHEY, CDR2 SMNVEV (reference sequence). The CDR3 consists of 16 residues. CDR3 DNA sequence: TGTGCCAGCAGTTTAACCCCGGCACAGTCTCGCTATGGCTACACCTTC. Translated: CASSLTPAQSRYGYTF.

J is TRBJ1-6 and V is TRBV2; D gene unclear. The V end lost 3 bases, the J end lost 7 bases, and 13 bases lay between the germline ends. This CDR3 comprises 15 residues. Germline CDR1 SNHLY, CDR2 FYNNEI. This chain's CDR3 is CASSELTRANSPLHF. The CDR3 DNA is TGTGCCAGCAGTGAGCTGACGAGGGCGAATTCACCCCTCCACTTT.

This sequence joins TRBV5-1 and TRBJ1-1; 10 nucleotides align to TRBD1. After removal of 7 bases from V and 5 bases from J, the junction contained 11 bases not matched to a gene. Germline lookup yields CDR1 SGHRS and CDR2 YFSETQ. CDR3 length: 15 residues. The CDR3 bases are TGCGCCAGCGGGCCGGGACAGGGGAAGTGGACTGAAGCTTTCTTT. Translating gives CASGPGQGKWTEAFF.

The chain is built from TRBV29-1 and TRBJ2-3, with 12 bases lining up with TRBD2. The CDR3 totals 15 residues. Per the germline V gene, CDR1 is SQVTM and CDR2 is ANQGSEA. V lost 6 bases to trimming and J lost 0 bases; unmatched junction nucleotides: 4. CDR3 region: CSVVLAGGSTDTQYF. CDR3 nucleotide sequence: TGCAGCGTCGTCCTAGCGGGAGGGAGCACAGATACGCAGTATTTT.

This clone was found once. The gene calls are TRBV28 and TRBJ1-5; D might be TRBD1 (5 bases). This CDR3 has 15 amino acids. V was trimmed by 6 bases and J by 9 bases, leaving 21 bases between them. Looked up from germline, CDR1 is MDHEN and CDR2 is SYDVKM. The CDR3 DNA sequence: TGTGCCAGCAGCCAAACTCGACAGCCCACAGGGCCCCAGCATTTT. Its protein is CASSQTRQPTGPQHF.